This T cell receptor beta chain was sequenced during a study of regulatory dendritic cells for organ transplantation. Across the whole study: Regulatory dendritic cells were monocyte-derived, receiving vitamin D3 on days 0 and 4 and IL-10 on day 4. Points from the study as a whole: Regulatory dendritic cells appeared to expand memory CD8+ clones less than mature ones.

Sequencing was performed with immunoSEQ multiplex PCR; in TCRdb, only in-frame clones are kept and a portion is missing. The data hold around 19,000 clones, with around 79% observed a single time. Sorted subsets were CFSE-labeled and cultured roughly 5 days with allogeneic dendritic cells. Concerning this clone itself: The antigen is not known.

Source material: memory CD4+ T cells from blood cultured with regulatory dendritic cells. Specified subset: CD45RO+ memory T cells. The receptor was isolated from a human donor in good health.

CDR3 nucleotide sequence: TGTGCCAGCAGCCCCGGGGGGGGCAATCAGCCCCAGCATTTT. Translated: CASSPGGGNQPQHF. The chain couples TRBV6-1 to TRBJ1-5; D perhaps matches TRBD1 (5 bases). From germline, CDR1 is MNHNS and CDR2 SASEGT. The V end was cut by 6 bases, the J end by 2 bases, with 11 bases between. This CDR3 spans 14 amino acids.